This entry features one T cell receptor beta chain sequence. Its antigen remains unknown. PCR primers comprised 60 Vbeta and 13 Jbeta primers. The repertoire was sequenced with immunoSEQ multiplex PCR; TCRdb's copy has only in-frame clones and lacks some. The sample has 150,000 or so clones. The data stem from a study of cytomegalovirus exposure and HLA in healthy donors. Study-level findings and limits: Differences between HLA loci emerged in a later analysis of TCR association rates, with DRB1 most and HLA-C fewest. Fewer N-insertions (relative to the approximately 700-donor mean) were reportedly seen in an Asian-associated ancestry cluster in a later analysis. Later, an analysis showed that TCR beta chains associated with HLA were more clonally expanded than others that were equally common. The study recorded fewer than 200 TCR beta chains that were cytomegalovirus-associated.

The CDR3 is made up of 18 amino acids. The germline V gene has CDR1 SGHRS and CDR2 YFSETQ. Trimming stripped 0 bases from V and 6 bases from J, with 24 bases between. The sequenced sample was PBMCs. The chain joins TRBV5-1 to TRBJ1-2; a weak D match, TRBD1 (6 bases). This TCR came from a man aged 25-40 years in good health and CMV-seronegative. CDR3 bases: TGCGCCAGCAGCTTGGGAGTCGGTTCAGGGGTTGGTGGACATGGCTACACCTTC. It encodes CASSLGVGSGVGGHGYTF.